Listed below are T cell receptor beta chains from one sample, sequenced in a study of Ad26.COV2.S vaccination and SARS-CoV-2 variants. The method was immunoSEQ multiplex PCR; TCRdb's version includes in-frame clones alone and lacks a portion of them. This table holds 300,000 to 400,000 clones, about nine tenths found once. Sequences were derived from peripheral blood, sampled in a trial of Ad26.COV2.S vaccine versus placebo. The source of these receptors is a person between 18 and 65 years old who received the Ad26.COV2.S COVID-19 vaccine or a placebo. Both conserved end residues are part of each CDR3. A D gene is named only where the DNA matches it firmly. Size values are once, few and many counts, or a class for expanded clones, and some rows have none.

NA,TRBJ2-5,NA,TRBV13,CASSEDNQETQYF,TGTGCCAGCAGCGAAGACAACCAAGAGACCCAGTACTTC
NA,TRBJ1-1,NA,TRBV18,CASSFGTAGNTEAFF,TGTGCCAGCTCATTCGGGACCGCGGGGAACACTGAAGCTTTCTTT
NA,TRBJ2-7,TRBD1,TRBV30,CAWWLIMGQGEFAYEQYF,TGTGCCTGGTGGTTAATTATGGGACAGGGTGAATTCGCCTACGAGCAGTACTTC
NA,TRBJ1-2,TRBD1,TRBV30,CAWLQGRGYTF,TGTGCCTGGCTACAGGGGCGTGGCTACACCTTC
NA,TRBJ2-3,TRBD2,TRBV4-1,CASSQVSGGADTQYF,TGCGCCAGCAGCCAAGTGAGCGGGGGGGCGGATACGCAGTATTTT
NA,TRBJ2-3,TRBD2,TRBV28,CASSLPNGLVYTDTQYF,TGTGCCAGCAGTTTACCGAATGGACTAGTGTACACAGATACGCAGTATTTT
once,TRBJ2-3,TRBD2,TRBV10-3,CAIAGRGEDTQYF,TGTGCCATCGCTGGTCGGGGGGAGGATACGCAGTATTTT
NA,TRBJ2-7,TRBD1,TRBV19,CATKDRSSYEQYF,TGTGCCACTAAGGACAGGAGCTCCTACGAGCAGTACTTC
NA,TRBJ1-5,TRBD1,TRBV11-2,CASSLATGLTNQPQHF,TGTGCCAGCAGCTTAGCGACAGGGCTTACCAATCAGCCCCAGCATTTT
NA,TRBJ1-2,NA,TRBV30,CAWTVTDYGYTF,TGTGCCTGGACCGTGACGGACTATGGCTACACCTTC